One sample yielded the 30 T cell receptor beta chains listed below, sequenced in a study of CD8 T cells in Susac syndrome. Reverse transcription used about 0.5 to 1 ug RNA and random hexamers. TCRdb called the immunoSEQ multiplex PCR reads again in MiXCR, with one record for every CDR3 protein. The sample includes tens of thousands of distinct CDR3 sequences, roughly 94% of them seen just once. Sequencing was carried out using CD8+ T cells from PBMCs. The origin of the receptors is a human donor with Susac syndrome.

This clonotype was seen only once. The chain couples TRBV27 to TRBJ2-3; the D is unclear. The length of the CDR3 is 14 residues. The germline V gene has CDR1 MNHEY and CDR2 SMNVEV (reference sequence). With 1 base removed from V and 5 bases from J, the gap between germline ends came to 10 bases. The CDR3 loop reads CASSLLGMGDTQYF. CDR3 DNA sequence: TGTGCCAGCAGTTTATTGGGGATGGGAGATACGCAGTATTTT.

This clonotype is a singleton in its sample. V and J are TRBV28 and TRBJ2-6; perhaps TRBD2 as D (6 bases). CDR3 length: 16 amino acids. The germline V gene has CDR1 MDHEN and CDR2 SYDVKM. Trimming stripped 7 bases from V and 2 bases from J, with 15 bases between. Here the CDR3 reads CASTPPRGTGANVLTF. The CDR3 nucleotides read TGTGCCAGCACCCCGCCGCGGGGCACTGGGGCCAACGTCCTGACTTTC.

The rearrangement uses TRBV5-4 and TRBJ2-5; D unclear. This CDR3 is 15 amino acids long. V lost 2 bases and J lost 1, with 12 bases in between. From germline, CDR1 is SGHNT and CDR2 YYREEE (reference sequence). The CDR3 region is CASSFRRELQETQYF. CDR3 sequence (DNA): TGTGCCAGCAGCTTCAGAAGAGAACTCCAAGAGACCCAGTACTTC.

This sequence joins TRBV5-4 and TRBJ2-7; D remains unclear. This CDR3 spans 13 amino acids. Germline CDR1 is SGHNT and CDR2 is YYREEE (reference sequence). V was cut by 3 bases and J by 0 bases, with 7 bases left in between. In DNA, the CDR3 is TGTGCCAGCAGCTCGGCAGGCTCCTACGAGCAGTACTTC. Its protein is CASSSAGSYEQYF.

The CDR3 reads CASSSTGGRETQYF. For the CDR3, the DNA is TGTGCCAGCAGCTCGACAGGGGGCAGAGAGACCCAGTACTTC. The gene calls are TRBV7-9 and TRBJ2-5; TRBD1 matches 10 bases. The CDR3 has 14 residues. The V and J ends lost 4 bases and 4 bases, in that order; junction bases with no gene match: 3. Germline V gene data show CDR1 as SEHNR and CDR2 as FQNEAQ (reference sequence).

The CDR3 sequence: CATLSATNEKLFF. CDR3 nucleotide sequence: TGTGCCACGCTGTCTGCAACTAATGAAAAACTGTTTTTT. The chain uses TRBV28 and TRBJ1-4; D remains unclear. Trimming stripped 10 bases from V and 0 bases from J, with 9 bases between. CDR1 and CDR2 from the germline V gene are MDHEN and SYDVKM. The CDR3 extends over 13 amino acids. Full variable domain (remainder filled in from reference TRBV28 and TRBJ1-4): DVKVTQSSRYLVKRTGEKVFLECVQDMDHENMFWYRQDPGLGLRLIYFSYDVKMKEKGDIPEGYSVSREKKERFSLILESASTNQTSMYLCATLSATNEKLFFGSGTQLSVL.

V gene TRBV24-1 combines with J gene TRBJ1-2, with 7 bases fitting TRBD1. Germline-derived CDR1 and CDR2 are KGHDR and SFDVKD. Trimming cost V 2 bases and J 6 bases; bases outside gene matches: 5. The CDR3 spans 14 residues. The CDR3, as DNA: TGTGCCACCAGTGATTCCGACAGGGAGCATGGCTACACCTTC. It translates to CATSDSDREHGYTF.

The CDR3 loop reads CATSDLRGGADTQYF. The CDR3 nucleotides read TGTGCCACCAGTGATTTGAGGGGAGGCGCAGATACGCAGTATTTT. The chain has TRBV24-1 and TRBJ2-3; a possible D gene is TRBD2 (6 bases). CDR3 size: 15 residues. The V gene lost 0 bases and the J gene lost 4 bases, with 10 bases spanning the gap. The germline V gene has CDR1 KGHDR and CDR2 SFDVKD.

The chain carries TRBV7-9 and TRBJ2-2; D may be TRBD1 or TRBD2 (5 bases each). CDR3 size: 17 residues. Looked up from germline, CDR1 is SEHNR and CDR2 is FQNEAQ (reference sequence). The ends were cut back, 4 bases at V and 6 bases at J, with 21 bases in the middle. The chain's CDR3 is CASSSLRDHRVAGELFF. In DNA, the CDR3 is TGTGCCAGCAGCTCTCTAAGGGACCACCGGGTCGCCGGGGAGCTGTTTTTT. The full variable domain, its missing parts supplied by reference TRBV7-9 and TRBJ2-2, is DTGVSQNPRHKITKRGQNVTFRCDPISEHNRLYWYRQTLGQGPEFLTYFQNEAQLEKSRLLSDRFSAERPKGSFSTLEIQRTEQGDSAMYLCASSSLRDHRVAGELFFGEGSRLTVL.

The V call is TRBV28, the J call TRBJ2-3, with 7 nucleotides matching TRBD1. CDR1 and CDR2 from the germline V gene are MDHEN and SYDVKM. Unmatched junction bases numbered 7, after V lost 7 bases and J lost 0 bases. The CDR3 length is 15 residues. The CDR3 DNA is TGTGCCAGCACCCGGGACAGTACTAGCACAGATACGCAGTATTTT. Protein sequence: CASTRDSTSTDTQYF.

The V call is TRBV29-1, the J call TRBJ1-2; 7 positions agree with TRBD1. The junction had 11 bases not matched to a gene; V was cut back by 5 bases and J by 5 bases. The germline gives CDR1 SQVTM, CDR2 ANQGSEA. The CDR3 is 14 residues long. CDR3 coding DNA: TGCAGCGTTCATACTGACAGGGAAAGATATGGCTACACCTTC. It is translated as CSVHTDRERYGYTF.

The chain employs TRBV11-2 and TRBJ1-1, with D uncertain. CDR3 length: 14 residues. Trimming removed 0 bases at V and 4 bases at J, with 9 bases between. CDR1 is SGHAT and CDR2 is FQNNGV in the germline V gene. This CDR3 is CASSLESAPTEAFF. DNA of the CDR3: TGTGCCAGCAGCTTAGAATCGGCTCCCACTGAAGCTTTCTTT.

The V call is TRBV19, the J call TRBJ2-1, with TRBD2 as a possible D gene (6 bases). Germline CDR1 is LNHDA and CDR2 is SQIVND (reference sequence). Trimming stripped 3 bases from V and 6 bases from J, with 12 bases between. The CDR3 loop spans 14 amino acids. The CDR3 here is CASSMGGVGNEQFF. The CDR3 nucleotides are TGTGCCAGTAGTATGGGCGGGGTCGGCAATGAGCAGTTCTTC.

The chain links TRBV4-1 to TRBJ2-7, with 12 positions matching TRBD2. Trimming at V came to 4 bases and at J to 6 bases, leaving 10 bases not matched to a gene. CDR3 length equals 16 residues. Per the germline V gene, CDR1 is MGHRA and CDR2 is YSYEKL. DNA of the CDR3: TGCGCCAGCAGCCTGTACGTGGCTAGCGGGGGGGCCGAGCAGTACTTC. Protein: CASSLYVASGGAEQYF.

This clonotype has only one observation. The chain recombines TRBV21-1 with TRBJ2-3; the D segment call TRBD1 is taken from the table without a DNA check. TRBV21-1 is shown as a pseudogene. CDR3 length equals 18 residues. The CDR3 region is CASSKAARTGPSTDTQYF. CDR3 in DNA: TGTGCCAGCAGCAAAGCAGCGAGGACAGGACCTAGCACAGATACGCAGTATTTT.

The gene calls are TRBV7-3 and TRBJ1-2; TRBD1 might be the D (5 bases). The V end lost 5 bases, the J end lost 2 bases, and 9 bases lay between the germline ends. CDR1 and CDR2 (germline): SGHTA, FQGTGA. The CDR3 sequence is 13 residues long. CDR3 region: CASSATENYGYTF. For the CDR3, the DNA is TGTGCCAGCAGCGCGACAGAGAACTATGGCTACACCTTC.

V usage is TRBV5-5 and J usage is TRBJ2-4; TRBD1 might be the D (6 bases). Germline V gene data show CDR1 as SGHKS and CDR2 as YYEKEE (reference sequence). The CDR3 extends over 11 amino acids. Trimming pared 3 bases from V and 13 bases from J, leaving 11 bases between. As DNA, the CDR3 is TGTGCCAGCAGCTCTACAGGGTTCCAGTACTTC. This encodes CASSSTGFQYF.

Written as DNA, the CDR3 is TGTGCCAGCAGCACCCGGTGGGGGGGGCGCGATGGCTACACCTTC. It codes for CASSTRWGGRDGYTF. This chain uses TRBV7-2 with TRBJ1-2, with D tentatively TRBD1 (6 bases). The CDR3 has 15 amino acids. Germline V gene sequence: CDR1 SGHTA, CDR2 FQGNSA. V lost 5 bases and J lost 6, with 19 bases in between.

V gene TRBV9 combines with J gene TRBJ1-5; weak D call: TRBD1 (5 bases). The V gene lost 2 bases and the J gene lost 5 bases, with 11 bases spanning the gap. CDR3 length equals 14 residues. Germline V gives CDR1 SGDLS, CDR2 YYNGEE. The CDR3 bases are TGTGCCAGCAGCGTCCGGGACGGCGATCAGCCCCAGCATTTT. Amino acid sequence: CASSVRDGDQPQHF. Complete variable domain (other parts from reference TRBV9 and TRBJ1-5): DSGVTQTPKHLITATGQRVTLRCSPRSGDLSVYWYQQSLDQGLQFLIQYYNGEERAKGNILERFSAQQFPDLHSELNLSSLELGDSALYFCASSVRDGDQPQHFGDGTRLSIL.

The chain combines TRBV6-1 with TRBJ1-1, with D unclear. Deletions cut 7 bases from V and 1 base from J, with 4 bases between. CDR1 and CDR2 (germline): MNHNS, SASEGT. This CDR3 region has 11 residues. This chain's CDR3 is CASKENTEAFF. The DNA for the CDR3 is TGTGCCAGCAAGGAGAACACTGAAGCTTTCTTT.

The CDR3 DNA reads TGCAGCGTTGTTTTACAGGGGGCTACAGATACGCAGTATTTT. Its protein is CSVVLQGATDTQYF. The chain is built from TRBV29-1 and TRBJ2-3, with 9 bases aligning to TRBD1. This CDR3 region has 14 residues. The ends lost 4 bases at V and 3 bases at J; junction bases unmatched: 5. Looked up from germline, CDR1 is SQVTM and CDR2 is ANQGSEA.

The V and J genes are TRBV12-3 or TRBV12-4 and TRBJ1-1; 8 nucleotides agree with TRBD1. The CDR3 is 15 residues long. Unmatched junction bases numbered 13, after V lost 5 bases and J lost 8 bases. This chain's CDR3 is CASSLSGTGAVEAFF. The CDR3 DNA reads TGTGCCAGCAGTCTCTCCGGGACAGGTGCGGTAGAAGCTTTCTTT.

The chain's CDR3 is CASQTSSGTGYNEQFF. The CDR3 nucleotides are TGCGCCAGCCAAACCTCGTCCGGGACAGGGTACAATGAGCAGTTCTTC. The chain combines TRBV5-1 with TRBJ2-1; TRBD1 matches 9 bases. The junction had 12 bases not matched to a gene; V was cut back by 7 bases and J by 4 bases. CDR1 SGHRS and CDR2 YFSETQ come from the germline V gene. The CDR3 contains 16 residues.

The CDR3 DNA follows: TGTGCCAGCAGTTACCTAGCGGGCTACCAAGAGACCCAGTACTTC. This encodes CASSYLAGYQETQYF. The chain is built from TRBV12-3 or TRBV12-4 and TRBJ2-5; 8 nucleotides align to TRBD2. The CDR3 length is 15 residues. Unmatched junction bases numbered 4, after V lost 4 bases and J lost 0 bases.

The chain is built from TRBV2 and TRBJ1-6; D not resolved. Germline loops: CDR1 SNHLY, CDR2 FYNNEI. Trimming shortened V by 0 bases and J by 0 bases, and 9 bases separated the two germline ends. The CDR3 is 17 residues long. CDR3 in DNA: TGTGCCAGCAGTGAAGCGGGCATCCGCTCCTATAATTCACCCCTCCACTTT. Protein product: CASSEAGIRSYNSPLHF.

The chain uses TRBV3-1 and TRBJ2-5; D is undetermined. The CDR3 consists of 11 residues. The ends were cut back, 4 bases at V and 2 bases at J, with 2 bases in the middle. In germline, CDR1 is LGHDT, CDR2 YNNKEL (reference sequence). The CDR3 here is CASSPQETQYF. The CDR3, as DNA: TGTGCCAGCAGCCCTCAAGAGACCCAGTACTTC.

This clonotype was found once. The chain couples TRBV27 to TRBJ1-2, with D unresolved. V dropped 4 bases and J dropped 1 base, with 19 bases sitting between them. This CDR3 is 17 amino acids long. CDR1 MNHEY and CDR2 SMNVEV come from the germline V gene (reference sequence). The DNA of the CDR3 is TGTGCCAGCAGTTCCGCCGGGGAGGGCATATTTAACTATGGCTACACCTTC. Translating it yields CASSSAGEGIFNYGYTF.

J is TRBJ2-1 and V is TRBV7-9; no definite D call. The V and J ends lost 0 bases and 0 bases respectively, with 15 bases between them. The CDR3 runs 18 residues. From germline, CDR1 is SEHNR and CDR2 FQNEAQ (reference sequence). The CDR3 spells CASSLAIGRRNSYNEQFF. The DNA for the CDR3 is TGTGCCAGCAGCTTAGCTATCGGACGCCGAAACTCCTACAATGAGCAGTTCTTC.

The chain uses TRBV5-6 and TRBJ2-7; a weak D match, TRBD2 (5 bases). V lost 0 bases to trimming and J lost 4 bases, with 8 bases between them. This CDR3 region has 13 residues. In germline, CDR1 is SGHDT, CDR2 YYEEEE. The CDR3 nucleotides read TGTGCCAGCAGCTTGGGGACTCCTTACGAGCAGTACTTC. Translation gives CASSLGTPYEQYF. Drawing the rest from reference TRBV5-6 and TRBJ2-7, the complete variable domain is DAGVTQSPTHLIKTRGQQVTLRCSPKSGHDTVSWYQQALGQGPQFIFQYYEEEERQRGNFPDRFSGHQFPNYSSELNVNALLLGDSALYLCASSLGTPYEQYFGPGTRLTVT.

This chain uses TRBV12-3 or TRBV12-4 with TRBJ2-5; D is uncertain. V gave up 8 bases and J gave up 0 bases, with 7 bases separating them. The CDR3 has 12 residues. The CDR3 reads CASGPYQETQYF. For the CDR3, the DNA is TGTGCCAGCGGTCCTTACCAAGAGACCCAGTACTTC.